What follows is one T cell receptor beta chain and its context. Assay: immunoSEQ multiplex PCR; the TCRdb copy retains only in-frame clones and omits some. The data show hundreds of thousands of clones, 70% to 90% seen once. This specimen belongs to a study of blood T cell repertoires in COVID-19. Whole-study context: Some COVID-19 samples were acute and others convalescent; all came from the United States, Italy and Spain.

Trimming at V came to 6 bases and at J to 2 bases, leaving 9 bases not matched to a gene. The germline V gene has CDR1 MNHEY and CDR2 SMNVEV (reference sequence). This CDR3 has 17 amino acids. Sequencing input: peripheral blood. This clonotype was sampled from a man in his 70s with acute or convalescent COVID-19. The V and J genes are TRBV27 and TRBJ1-5; 11 bases line up with TRBD1. For the CDR3, the DNA is TGTGCCAGCAGGCCACGCGGGACAGGGGGAGGCAATCAGCCCCAGCATTTT. The encoded protein is CASRPRGTGGGNQPQHF.